The present TCR beta chain was sequenced within a study of blood T cell repertoires in COVID-19. Study-level background: Acute and convalescent COVID-19 samples came from the United States, Italy and Spain.

Original data processing: Quantification of nucleated cells was approximated via reference gene primer amplification. The data were produced by immunoSEQ multiplex PCR, yet TCRdb's version contains in-frame clones alone and is incomplete. Clone size and V and J calls were adopted from that table, with D and trimming inferred from the DNA. Of a few hundred thousand clones in the sample, roughly four fifths are singletons; the top ten hold roughly 5.1%. This CDR3 is built from 15 residues. V was shortened by 1 base and J by 3 bases, with 14 bases between the two germline ends. The germline CDR1 and CDR2 sequences are GTSNPN and SVGIG (reference sequence).

The sample was PBMCs or T cells enriched from blood (not recorded which). V gene TRBV30 combines with J gene TRBJ2-3; D might be TRBD2 (7 bases). The sequence was obtained from a woman aged 45 to 65 who had recovered from COVID-19. CDR3 protein: CAWSAGGALTDTQYF. CDR3 DNA: TGTGCCTGGAGTGCTGGGGGGGCACTGACAGATACGCAGTATTTT.